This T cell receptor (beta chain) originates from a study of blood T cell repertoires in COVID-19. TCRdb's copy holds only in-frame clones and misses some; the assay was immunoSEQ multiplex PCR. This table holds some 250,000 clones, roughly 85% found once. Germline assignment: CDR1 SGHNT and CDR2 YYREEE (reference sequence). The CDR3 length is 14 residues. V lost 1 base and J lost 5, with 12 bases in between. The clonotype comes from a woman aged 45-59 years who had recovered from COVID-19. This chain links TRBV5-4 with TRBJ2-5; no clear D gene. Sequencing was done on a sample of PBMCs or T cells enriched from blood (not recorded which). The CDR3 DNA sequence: TGTGCCAGCAGCTTGAACGAGTTCTGGGAGACCCAGTACTTC. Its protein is CASSLNEFWETQYF.